This TCR beta chain comes out of a study of CD8+ T cells in alopecia areata. The study, taken as a whole, reports: Relative to mice, TCR sharing across patients was less clear, a difference possibly HLA-related. Greater clonality was observed in lesional scalp samples, especially alopecia totalis/universalis, versus normal scalp. In scalp samples, resident alphabeta T cells of normal skin are also sequenced.

CD4+ and CD8+ T cells were sorted from PBMCs stained for CD3, CD4 and CD8. This clone was seen more than once but under ten times. What it recognizes is unknown. Reverse transcribed after extraction, RNA yielded cDNA as the sequencing template. Here immunoSEQ multiplex PCR was the method, and the copy in TCRdb shows in-frame clones only, minus some. The table lists approximately 150,000 clones, around 54% of them singletons. The sequence derives from a human donor in good health. Sequenced: CD4+ T cells sorted from blood.

The CDR3 protein is CSVARDSDQPQHF. CDR3 in DNA: TGCAGCGTCGCCCGGGACAGCGATCAGCCCCAGCATTTT. V is TRBV29-1 and J is TRBJ1-5; TRBD1 aligns across 7 bases. Germline V lookup: CDR1 SQVTM, CDR2 ANQGSEA. The CDR3 is 13 residues long. The V segment lost 6 bases and the J segment 5 bases; nucleotides outside the gene matches: 7. The complete variable domain, with remaining parts taken from reference TRBV29-1 and TRBJ1-5, reads SAVISQKPSRDICQRGTSLTIQCQVDSQVTMMFWYRQQPGQSLTLIATANQGSEATYESGFVIDKFPISRPNLTFSTLTVSNMSPEDSSIYLCSVARDSDQPQHFGDGTRLSIL.